Listed below are T cell receptor beta chains from one sample, sequenced in a study of Ad26.COV2.S vaccination and SARS-CoV-2 variants. Libraries were prepared by immunoSEQ multiplex PCR; TCRdb keeps only in-frame clonotypes and omits some of them. This sample has some 340,000 clones; 70% to 90% occur once, and the top ten carry roughly 2%. The sample consisted of peripheral blood, taken in a trial of Ad26.COV2.S vaccine versus placebo. These receptor sequences come from a person between 18 and 65 years old who received the Ad26.COV2.S COVID-19 vaccine or a placebo. The CDR3 runs from the conserved cysteine through the conserved F or W. D genes are given only for firm matches. Only some rows state a clone size, as once, few, many or a class for expanded clones.

clone_size	v_call	d_call	j_call	cdr3_aa	cdr3_nt
NA	TRBV30	NA	TRBJ2-3	CAWNGGLGTDTQYF	TGTGCCTGGAACGGCGGTTTAGGAACAGATACGCAGTATTTT
NA	TRBV2	NA	TRBJ1-1	CASIDDSRVLGNTEAFF	TGTGCCAGCATAGATGACTCTCGTGTCCTTGGGAACACTGAAGCTTTCTTT
few	TRBV21-1	NA	TRBJ1-1	CASSNKVVNTEAFF	TGTGCCAGCAGCAACAAGGTCGTGAACACTGAAGCTTTCTTT
NA	TRBV3-1/TRBV3-2	NA	TRBJ1-1	CASSLVNTEAFF	TGTGCCAGCAGCCTTGTGAACACTGAAGCTTTCTTT
NA	TRBV6-5	NA	TRBJ1-3	CASSFRSTASGNTIYF	TGTGCCAGCAGTTTTCGCTCTACAGCCTCTGGAAACACCATATATTTT
NA	TRBV3-1/TRBV3-2	NA	TRBJ2-1	CASSQVRSSYNEQFF	TGTGCCAGCAGCCAAGTAAGGAGCTCCTACAATGAGCAGTTCTTC
NA	TRBV19	NA	TRBJ1-5	CASRSGGRGNQPQHF	TGTGCCAGTAGGAGCGGGGGAAGGGGCAATCAGCCCCAGCATTTT
NA	TRBV24-1	TRBD1	TRBJ1-2	CATSDGPGQERYGYTF	TGTGCCACCAGTGATGGTCCGGGACAGGAGCGCTATGGCTACACCTTC
NA	TRBV3-1/TRBV3-2	NA	TRBJ2-2	CASSQEWLTGFAGELFF	TGTGCCAGCAGCCAAGAGTGGCTGACAGGCTTCGCCGGGGAGCTGTTTTTT
NA	TRBV4-1	NA	TRBJ1-5	CASSQVGGMENQPQHF	TGCGCCAGCAGCCAAGTCGGAGGGATGGAAAATCAGCCCCAGCATTTT
NA	TRBV6-6	NA	TRBJ1-2	CASSSASGAVYGYTF	TGTGCCAGCAGTTCCGCCTCGGGGGCCGTCTATGGCTACACCTTC
NA	TRBV30	TRBD1	TRBJ1-6	CAWSEQGAAFYSPLHF	TGTGCCTGGAGTGAACAGGGGGCCGCGTTTTATTCACCCCTCCACTTT
NA	TRBV19	NA	TRBJ1-2	CASSMTGNYGYTF	TGTGCCAGTAGTATGACAGGCAACTATGGCTACACCTTC
NA	TRBV28	NA	TRBJ2-7	CASQVGGLAYEQYF	TGTGCCAGCCAAGTGGGGGGGCTCGCCTACGAGCAGTACTTC
NA	TRBV28	NA	TRBJ1-1	CASKYGGPLNTEAFF	TGTGCCAGCAAATATGGAGGGCCTCTGAACACTGAAGCTTTCTTT
NA	TRBV18	NA	TRBJ2-2	CASSPATGELFF	TGTGCCAGCTCACCCGCGACCGGGGAGCTGTTTTTT
NA	TRBV5-4	NA	TRBJ1-2	CASSSTDTLNYGYTF	TGTGCCAGCAGCTCGACGGACACTCTCAACTATGGCTACACCTTC